What follows are 11 T cell receptor beta chains derived from one specimen sequenced in a study of blood T cell repertoires in COVID-19. Using immunoSEQ multiplex PCR, the repertoire was profiled, and TCRdb retains in-frame clones only, with some absent. This sample carries about 87,000 clones, approximately 85% of them seen once, and the ten largest clones take just over 3%. Sequencing was performed on peripheral blood. The receptors stem from an elderly woman with COVID-19, enrolled during active disease.

The chain recombines TRBV18 with TRBJ2-7; no definite D call. The CDR3 covers 12 residues. The germline gives CDR1 KGHSH, CDR2 LQKENI. Between the trimmed V and J ends, which lost 3 bases and 4 bases, there was a span of 7 bases. The CDR3 protein is CASSPNMYEQYF. CDR3 DNA sequence: TGTGCCAGCTCACCTAACATGTACGAGCAGTACTTC.

This chain links TRBV3-1 (or the pseudogene TRBV3-2) with TRBJ2-7; possibly TRBD2 for D (6 bases). The V end lost 4 bases, the J end lost 5 bases, and 12 bases lay between the germline ends. Germline V gene data show CDR1 as LGHDT and CDR2 as YNNKEL (reference sequence). This CDR3 contains 13 residues. Written as DNA, the CDR3 is TGTGCCAGCAGCCCCGGGGGTTCCCACGAGCAGTACTTC. It translates to CASSPGGSHEQYF.

The V gene is TRBV28, the J gene TRBJ2-1; 8 nucleotides line up with TRBD1. Per germline, CDR1 MDHEN and CDR2 SYDVKM. The V segment lost 6 bases and the J segment 2 bases; nucleotides outside the gene matches: 6. This CDR3 has 15 amino acids. CDR3 residues: CASSRDRGTYNEQFF. In nucleotides, the CDR3 is TGTGCCAGCAGCCGAGACAGGGGTACCTACAATGAGCAGTTCTTC. Full variable domain (outside the CDR3, taken from reference TRBV28 and TRBJ2-1): DVKVTQSSRYLVKRTGEKVFLECVQDMDHENMFWYRQDPGLGLRLIYFSYDVKMKEKGDIPEGYSVSREKKERFSLILESASTNQTSMYLCASSRDRGTYNEQFFGPGTRLTVL.

In this sample, this clone turned up a few times. V and J are TRBV6-2 or TRBV6-3 and TRBJ1-5; 10 positions agree with TRBD1. This CDR3 has 18 residues. The J segment lost 2 bases and the V segment lost 1 base, leaving 8 bases of the junction unmatched. CDR1 and CDR2 from the germline V gene are MNHEY and SVGEGT. The CDR3, as DNA: TGTGCCAGCAGTTACTGGACAGGGGGTGTTGGGGGCAATCAGCCCCAGCATTTT. Translation gives CASSYWTGGVGGNQPQHF.

The J gene is TRBJ2-3, the V gene TRBV9; 7 bases map to TRBD2. Germline trimming cut 0 bases from V and 0 bases from J; bases unmatched to any gene: 4. The germline V gene has CDR1 SGDLS and CDR2 YYNGEE. The CDR3 totals 16 residues. The CDR3 DNA is TGTGCCAGCAGCGTAGGAGTTAGCGGGAGCACAGATACGCAGTATTTT. As protein: CASSVGVSGSTDTQYF.

The rearrangement uses TRBV28 and TRBJ2-7, with 8 positions matching TRBD1. CDR1 is MDHEN, CDR2 SYDVKM, per germline. The V and J ends lost 4 bases and 6 bases, in that order; junction bases with no gene match: 5. This CDR3 is built from 13 residues. The chain's CDR3 is CASSWGQAPEQYF. The CDR3 region has the DNA TGTGCCAGCAGTTGGGGACAGGCCCCCGAGCAGTACTTC. The whole variable domain, filled in from reference TRBV28 and TRBJ2-7, reads DVKVTQSSRYLVKRTGEKVFLECVQDMDHENMFWYRQDPGLGLRLIYFSYDVKMKEKGDIPEGYSVSREKKERFSLILESASTNQTSMYLCASSWGQAPEQYFGPGTRLTVT.

The chain links TRBV2 to TRBJ2-2, with 10 nucleotides matching TRBD1. The CDR3 length is 13 residues. Germline CDR1 and CDR2: SNHLY and FYNNEI. Trimming took 9 bases from V and 10 from J; bases not matched to a gene: 8. The CDR3 protein is CASAGTGVPELFF. DNA for the CDR3: TGTGCCAGTGCCGGGACAGGGGTGCCGGAGCTGTTTTTT.

This chain connects TRBV10-3 to TRBJ2-7, with D maybe TRBD2 (6 bases). V lost 7 bases and J lost 5, with 15 bases in between. This CDR3 comprises 13 residues. Germline V gene lookup returns CDR1 ENHRY and CDR2 SYGVKD. CDR3 in amino acids: CAITNGWGDEQYF. Written as DNA, the CDR3 is TGTGCCATCACGAACGGTTGGGGGGACGAGCAGTACTTC.

This clone was seen just once. The chain employs TRBV19 and TRBJ2-5; D may be TRBD2 (5 bases). The CDR3 runs 12 residues. Germline V gene data show CDR1 as LNHDA and CDR2 as SQIVND (reference sequence). V lost 1 base, J lost 5 bases, and 5 bases lay in between. CDR3 region: CASSIGGETQYF. DNA of the CDR3: TGTGCCAGTAGTATAGGAGGGGAGACCCAGTACTTC.

This clone was recorded a few times. The J gene is TRBJ2-2, the V gene TRBV27; 12 bases match TRBD2. V lost 5 bases, J lost 7 bases, and 8 bases stayed unmatched. CDR1 MNHEY and CDR2 SMNVEV come from the germline V gene (reference sequence). This CDR3 is 16 amino acids long. The CDR3 here is CASSPSGRAGFGELFF. The CDR3 bases are TGTGCCAGCAGTCCTAGCGGGAGGGCCGGTTTCGGGGAGCTGTTTTTT.

V gene TRBV24-1 combines with J gene TRBJ2-3, with no clear D. Per the germline V gene, CDR1 is KGHDR and CDR2 is SFDVKD. The V end lost 0 bases, the J end lost 5 bases, and 5 bases lay between the germline ends. The CDR3 has 13 residues. CDR3 sequence reads: CATSDLFLDTQYF. The CDR3 DNA reads TGTGCCACCAGTGATTTGTTCTTAGATACGCAGTATTTT.